The T cell receptor beta chain under discussion was sequenced for a study of T-cell reconstitution after alpha-beta-depleted transplantation in children (TCRdb year 2016). Regarding the research as a whole: Using TCR repertoire profiling, the study quantitatively followed how T-cell immune reconstitution unfolded in children after TCRalphabeta/CD19-depleted allogeneic hematopoietic cell transplantation. Broad study findings and their caveats: In some patients, the high TCRbeta diversity seen at day 60 was put down to recipient T cells and intrathymic progenitors that had survived conditioning. The apparently early recovery of alphabetaT-cell counts about two months after transplant reportedly depended on only several hundred rapidly expanded clones that came from non-depleted graft cells. Over the following months the frequencies of hyperexpanded clones went down, and after one year T-cell counts and TCRbeta diversity were mostly credited to newly produced T cells.

To prepare the library, PCR was applied. Reads for this sample came from an Illumina HiSeq 2500. To normalize quantification of the TCRbeta repertoire, the TCR libraries were built with molecular barcoding that relied on unique molecular identifiers. The raw public reads went through TCRdb reprocessing: fastp at Q25, MiXCR clone calling, in-frame beta chains kept. When rows share a CDR3 protein, they turn into one entry using the most common DNA and genes. The sample includes about 420,000 distinct CDR3 sequences, with around 15% observed a single time. Jointly, the top ten make up 25% to 30% of the sample. This clonotype was seen a handful of times. Its antigen target is currently unknown. The input lacks base qualities; no much larger clone sits a single base away. What the treatment or condition label conveys for this sample: allogeneic hematopoietic cell transplantation with graft depleted of TCRalphabeta T cells and CD19 B cells. TCRalphabeta/CD19-depleted allogeneic hematopoietic cell grafts were given to the transplant recipients, all of whom were children.

This receptor was identified in a boy in the first two years of life who had a stem cell transplant for Wiskott-Aldrich syndrome, so the T cells may come from the graft donor. Here the sequenced sample was PBMCs, mostly from graft donor cells, taken 360 days after TCRalphabeta/CD19-depleted stem cell transplant.

The DNA is as follows: TGTGCCAGCAGTTTAGCCCGGGATCCCACAGATACGCAGTATTTT. Translated, it reads CASSLARDPTDTQYF. The rearranged segments are TRBV12-3 or TRBV12-4 and TRBJ2-3, with TRBD2 tentatively as D gene (5 bases match). Counted from cysteine to phenylalanine, this CDR3 has 15 amino acids. Only the CDR3 DNA stays, 45 bases, in frame from base 1. V is pared back by 0 bases and J by 2 bases, with 9 bases lying between the germline termini.